These T cell receptor beta chains were read from a single sample in a study of T cells in Graves' hyperthyroidism and ophthalmopathy. TCRdb re-called the multiplex PCR reads through MiXCR, storing one row per CDR3 protein. The data show about 47,000 distinct CDR3 sequences, about 53% seen once. Sequenced input: peripheral blood or thyroid tissue (not recorded which). The source of these receptors is a man in his late teens or twenties with Graves' hyperthyroidism. Both conserved end residues are part of each CDR3. D genes are given only for firm matches. For some rows the clone size is stated as once, few or many, or as a class when expanded; others skip it.

>.|TRBV12-3/TRBV12-4|15|TRBJ1-5|many
CASSPRGDSNQPQHF
TGTGCCAGCAGTCCAAGGGGGGATAGCAATCAGCCCCAGCATTTT
>TRBD2|TRBV7-2|15|TRBJ2-5|.
CASSNSAGEQETQYF
TGTGCCAGCAGCAACTCAGCGGGAGAACAAGAGACCCAGTACTTC
>TRBD2|TRBV15|14|TRBJ2-5|medium-sized
CATSGLALRETQYF
TGTGCCACCTCGGGACTAGCTTTGCGGGAGACCCAGTACTTC
>.|TRBV29-1|11|TRBJ1-2|.
CSVEVNYGYTF
TGCAGCGTTGAAGTAAACTATGGCTACACCTTC
>.|TRBV20-1|14|TRBJ2-6|.
CSARSGSGANVLTF
TGCAGTGCTAGGTCAGGGTCTGGGGCCAACGTCCTGACTTTC
>.|TRBV20-1|12|TRBJ2-5|.
CSASKGGETQYF
TGCAGTGCTAGTAAGGGGGGCGAGACCCAGTACTTC
>.|TRBV6-2/TRBV6-3|15|TRBJ2-7|many
CASSYFGAISYEQYF
TGTGCCAGCAGTTACTTCGGGGCGATCTCCTACGAGCAGTACTTC
>.|TRBV20-1|13|TRBJ1-2|.
CSARRQANYGYTF
TGCAGTGCTAGGCGACAGGCTAACTATGGCTACACCTTC
>.|TRBV15|15|TRBJ1-1|.
CATSSEHGVETEAFF
TGTGCCACCAGCAGTGAACATGGGGTAGAAACTGAAGCTTTCTTT
>TRBD2|TRBV7-8|15|TRBJ2-7|many
CASSLRATSNYEQYF
TGTGCCAGCAGCTTACGAGCGACTAGCAACTACGAGCAGTACTTC
>TRBD2|TRBV20-1|14|TRBJ2-5|few
CSASAGLAGGAQYF
TGCAGTGCTAGTGCCGGACTAGCGGGAGGGGCCCAGTACTTC
>.|TRBV7-8|15|TRBJ2-6|.
CASILGHSGANVLTF
TGTGCCAGCATCCTCGGGCACTCTGGGGCCAACGTCCTGACTTTC
>.|TRBV7-2|13|TRBJ2-7|.
CASSLKSGVGSNF
TGTGCCAGCAGCCTAAAGTCCGGAGTGGGGAGCAACTTC
>TRBD1|TRBV9|15|TRBJ1-6|once
CASSTGTGRNSPLHF
TGTGCCAGCAGTACCGGGACAGGGCGGAATTCACCCCTCCACTTT
>TRBD1|TRBV7-2|15|TRBJ2-7|many
CASSAFDRVSYEQYF
TGTGCCAGCAGCGCATTCGACAGGGTCTCCTACGAGCAGTACTTC
>.|TRBV19|15|TRBJ2-6|many
CASSIGGSGANVLTF
TGTGCCAGTAGTATCGGGGGCTCTGGGGCCAACGTCCTGACTTTC
>TRBD2|TRBV5-1|14|TRBJ2-3|many
CASTDSGGSDTQYF
TGCGCCAGCACCGATAGCGGGGGCTCCGATACGCAGTATTTT
>TRBD1|TRBV5-5|15|TRBJ1-1|.
CASSQGPGGSTEAFF
TGCGCCAGCAGCCAGGGACCAGGGGGCAGCACTGAAGCTTTCTTT
>TRBD1|TRBV5-1|14|TRBJ2-7|.
CASGFDRGLYEQYF
TGCGCCAGCGGCTTCGACAGGGGGCTCTACGAGCAGTACTTC
>TRBD1|TRBV6-5|14|TRBJ1-6|many
CASSFDRDNSPLHF
TGTGCCAGCAGCTTCGACAGGGACAATTCACCCCTCCACTTT
>.|TRBV2|12|TRBJ2-6|.
CASSARPNVLTF
TGTGCCAGCAGTGCCCGGCCCAACGTCCTGACTTTC
>.|TRBV12-3/TRBV12-4|12|TRBJ2-5|.
CASSLKRGAQYF
TGTGCCAGCAGTTTAAAGCGAGGGGCCCAGTACTTC
>TRBD1|TRBV6-1|15|TRBJ1-1|.
CAGSARQGRNTEAFF
TGTGCCGGCAGTGCGAGACAGGGGAGAAACACCGAAGCTTTCTTT
>TRBD2|TRBV13|14|TRBJ2-7|many
CASSLRAGVNEQYF
TGTGCCAGCAGCCTAAGAGCGGGGGTAAACGAGCAGTACTTC
>TRBD1|TRBV10-3|15|TRBJ1-3|many
CAMSRDRVLRNTIYF
TGTGCCATGTCCCGGGACAGGGTACTCAGAAACACCATATATTTT
>.|TRBV6-2/TRBV6-3|14|TRBJ1-5|many
CASRFTGLGQPQHF
TGTGCCAGCAGGTTTACAGGGCTGGGTCAGCCCCAGCATTTT
>.|TRBV20-1|13|TRBJ2-7|many
CSASRTTLYEQYF
TGCAGTGCATCACGGACTACACTCTACGAGCAGTACTTC
>.|TRBV25-1|19|TRBJ2-2|.
CASSESPLGSFANTGELFF
TGTGCCAGCAGTGAATCTCCCTTAGGGTCGTTCGCGAACACCGGGGAGCTGTTTTTT
>TRBD2|TRBV28|19|TRBJ2-3|many
CASRDLAGGPAWLPDTQYF
TGTGCCAGCAGAGACCTAGCGGGGGGGCCGGCGTGGTTGCCAGATACGCAGTATTTT
>TRBD1|TRBV20-1|13|TRBJ1-2|.
CSATGTGDYGYTF
TGCAGTGCAACCGGGACAGGGGACTATGGCTACACCTTC
>.|TRBV19|13|TRBJ1-2|.
CATTPGIGYGYTF
TGTGCCACCACCCCTGGAATCGGCTATGGCTACACCTTC
>.|TRBV4-1|18|TRBJ1-1|.
CASSPHLRTAEAVFEAFF
TGTGCCAGCAGCCCCCACCTAAGGACAGCAGAAGCCGTATTTGAAGCTTTCTTT
>.|TRBV9|14|TRBJ1-3|many
CASSVVPSRNTIYF
TGTGCCAGCAGCGTAGTCCCGAGCAGAAACACCATATATTTT
>TRBD1|TRBV6-2/TRBV6-3|16|TRBJ2-5|many
CASSYPMTGAKETQYF
TGTGCCAGCAGTTACCCCATGACAGGGGCCAAAGAGACCCAGTACTTC
>.|TRBV6-6|14|TRBJ1-6|many
CASGPTAFNSPLHF
TGTGCCAGCGGACCGACAGCCTTTAATTCACCCCTCCACTTT
>TRBD1|TRBV10-3|18|TRBJ2-7|many
CAISESPGQGRSSYEQYF
TGTGCCATCAGTGAGTCGCCCGGACAGGGGCGCTCCTCCTACGAGCAGTACTTC
>.|TRBV27|11|TRBJ1-5|many
CASGGNQPQHF
TGTGCCAGCGGTGGCAATCAGCCCCAGCATTTT
>TRBD1|TRBV2|12|TRBJ2-5|.
CASSHRGETQYF
TGTGCCAGCAGCCACAGGGGAGAGACCCAGTACTTC
>TRBD1|TRBV29-1|13|TRBJ1-2|.
CSVGTGGTYGYTF
TGCAGCGTTGGGACAGGGGGTACGTATGGCTACACCTTC
>TRBD1|TRBV12-3/TRBV12-4|15|TRBJ1-5|.
CASSLGQGHNQPQHF
TGTGCCAGCAGTTTAGGACAGGGACACAATCAGCCCCAGCATTTT
>.|TRBV6-5|14|TRBJ2-7|.
CASSLHGARHEQYF
TGTGCCAGCAGTCTCCATGGGGCGAGGCACGAGCAGTACTTC
>TRBD2|TRBV29-1|13|TRBJ2-7|.
CSAGLADFYEQYF
TGCAGCGCCGGACTAGCGGATTTCTACGAGCAGTACTTC
>.|TRBV4-1|17|TRBJ1-4|few
CASSQDLGVGRGEKLFF
TGCGCCAGCAGCCAAGATTTAGGGGTCGGGAGAGGTGAAAAACTGTTTTTT
>TRBD1|TRBV15|20|TRBJ2-6|.
CATSREKGAGTLSGANVLTF
TGTGCCACCAGCAGGGAAAAGGGGGCAGGCACTCTCTCTGGGGCCAACGTCCTGACTTTC
>TRBD1|TRBV5-1|14|TRBJ1-4|few
CASSLGTGDEKLFF
TGCGCCAGCAGCTTGGGGACAGGGGATGAAAAACTGTTTTTT
>TRBD1|TRBV7-1|15|TRBJ1-1|.
CASSSPGQGGTEAFF
TGTGCCAGCAGCTCTCCGGGACAGGGTGGCACTGAAGCTTTCTTT
>.|TRBV7-9|15|TRBJ1-1|many
CASSFLREGNTEAFF
TGTGCCAGCAGCTTTTTAAGGGAAGGAAACACTGAAGCTTTCTTT
>TRBD1|TRBV7-8|19|TRBJ2-6|many
CASSGYPGQGLAGANVLTF
TGTGCCAGCAGCGGGTATCCGGGACAGGGATTGGCTGGGGCCAACGTCCTGACTTTC
>.|TRBV9|14|TRBJ2-5|.
CASSVGPTRETQYF
TGTGCCAGCAGCGTGGGACCGACTCGGGAGACCCAGTACTTC
>TRBD1|TRBV29-1|13|TRBJ2-7|.
CSYRGQGAEEQYF
TGCAGCTACAGGGGGCAGGGGGCGGAGGAGCAGTACTTC
>TRBD2|TRBV7-9|14|TRBJ2-7|.
CASSLEGGPAGQYF
TGTGCCAGCAGCTTGGAGGGAGGGCCGGCGGGGCAGTACTTC
>.|TRBV7-9|14|TRBJ2-5|few
CASSSRDDKETQYF
TGTGCCAGCAGCTCCCGGGACGACAAAGAGACCCAGTACTTC
>TRBD1|TRBV29-1|15|TRBJ2-7|.
CSVRPGQPGGYEQYF
TGCAGCGTGAGGCCCGGGCAGCCAGGGGGCTACGAGCAGTACTTC